This T cell receptor beta chain is drawn from a study of CD4 T cells in relation to SARS-CoV-2 and coronaviruses. Turning to the study itself: ViraFEST: approximately eleven-day antigen culture of PBMCs, then TCR beta CDR3 sequencing.

Generated by immunoSEQ multiplex PCR, the TCRdb table keeps only in-frame clones and is missing some. The data contain over 25,000 clones, about 75% of them seen just once; the ten biggest clones take up 10% to 15%. The unexposed donors gave CD4+ T cells in about 2011-2018, prior to COVID-19. Isolation of CD4+ T cells took place after less than 11 days in culture. Unexposed-donor CD4+ T cells were probed with SARS-CoV-2 S/N and four cold-coronavirus spikes, cells permitting. PBMCs were plated at two million per well in IL-2-containing medium. This clone was detected once. Its antigen is unidentified. The sample taken for sequencing was CD4+ T cells from PBMCs, cultured in vitro. This clonotype originated in a human donor in good health.

CDR3 in amino acids: CASIGLAANTEAFF. DNA for the CDR3: TGTGCCAGCATCGGGCTGGCGGCAAACACTGAAGCTTTCTTT. This chain joins TRBV6-5 and TRBJ1-1; the D is unclear. Germline V CDR1 and CDR2: MNHEY, SVGAGI. Trimming pared 7 bases from V and 2 bases from J, leaving 14 bases between. The CDR3 loop spans 14 amino acids.